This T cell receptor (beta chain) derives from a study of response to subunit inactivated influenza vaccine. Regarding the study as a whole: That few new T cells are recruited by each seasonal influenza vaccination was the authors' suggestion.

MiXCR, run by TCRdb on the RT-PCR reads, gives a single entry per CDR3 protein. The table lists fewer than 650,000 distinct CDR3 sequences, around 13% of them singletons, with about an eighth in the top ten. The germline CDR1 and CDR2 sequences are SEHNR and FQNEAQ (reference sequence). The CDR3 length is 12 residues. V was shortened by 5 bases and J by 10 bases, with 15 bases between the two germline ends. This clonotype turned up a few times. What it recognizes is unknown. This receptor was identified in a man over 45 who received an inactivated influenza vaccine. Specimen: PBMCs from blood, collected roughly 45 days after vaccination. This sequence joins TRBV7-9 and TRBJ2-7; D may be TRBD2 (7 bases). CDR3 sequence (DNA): TGTGCCAGCAGCCCCGCCCGGGGGGCACAGTACTTC. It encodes CASSPARGAQYF.